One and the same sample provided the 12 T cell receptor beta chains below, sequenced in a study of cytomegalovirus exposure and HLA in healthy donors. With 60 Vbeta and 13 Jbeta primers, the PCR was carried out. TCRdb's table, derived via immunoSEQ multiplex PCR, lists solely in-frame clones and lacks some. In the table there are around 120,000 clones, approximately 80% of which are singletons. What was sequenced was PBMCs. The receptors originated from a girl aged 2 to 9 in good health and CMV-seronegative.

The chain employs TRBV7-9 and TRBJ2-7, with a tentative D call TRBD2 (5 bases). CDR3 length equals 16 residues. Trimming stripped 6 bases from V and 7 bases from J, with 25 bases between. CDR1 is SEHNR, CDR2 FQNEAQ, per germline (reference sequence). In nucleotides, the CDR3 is TGTGCCAGCAGTGGAAATGCCGGCGGCCTAAGGGAGGAGCAGTACTTC. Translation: CASSGNAGGLREEQYF.

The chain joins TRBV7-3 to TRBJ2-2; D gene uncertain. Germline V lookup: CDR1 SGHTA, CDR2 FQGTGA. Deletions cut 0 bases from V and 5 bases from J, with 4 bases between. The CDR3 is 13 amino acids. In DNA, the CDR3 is TGTGCCAGCAGCTTAACTTCAACCGGGGAGCTGTTTTTT. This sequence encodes CASSLTSTGELFF.

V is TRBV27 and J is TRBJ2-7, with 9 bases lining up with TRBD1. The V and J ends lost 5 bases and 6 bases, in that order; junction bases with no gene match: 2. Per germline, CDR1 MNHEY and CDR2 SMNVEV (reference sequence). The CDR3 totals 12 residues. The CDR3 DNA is TGTGCCAGCAGTCGGACAGGGGTCGAGCAGTACTTC. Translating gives CASSRTGVEQYF.

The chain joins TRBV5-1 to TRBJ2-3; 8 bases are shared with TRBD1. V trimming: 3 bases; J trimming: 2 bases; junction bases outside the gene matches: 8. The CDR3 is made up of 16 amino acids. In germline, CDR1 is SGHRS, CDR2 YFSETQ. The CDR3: CASSYETGAITDTQYF. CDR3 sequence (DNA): TGCGCCAGCAGCTACGAGACAGGGGCAATCACAGATACGCAGTATTTT.

CDR3 sequence (DNA): TGCGCCAGCAGCCAAGTCAGGATATTTGGAAACACCATATATTTT. Protein: CASSQVRIFGNTIYF. This chain joins TRBV4-1 and TRBJ1-3, with D hard to call. This CDR3 contains 15 residues. The V gene lost 1 base and the J gene lost 3 bases, with 10 bases spanning the gap. In germline, CDR1 is MGHRA, CDR2 YSYEKL.

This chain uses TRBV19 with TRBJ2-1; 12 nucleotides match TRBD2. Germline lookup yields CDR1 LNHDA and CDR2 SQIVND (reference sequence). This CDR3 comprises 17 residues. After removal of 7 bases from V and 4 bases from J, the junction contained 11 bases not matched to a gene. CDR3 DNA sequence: TGTGCCAGTACTACACAAATAGGACTAGCGGGATACAATGAGCAGTTCTTC. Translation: CASTTQIGLAGYNEQFF.

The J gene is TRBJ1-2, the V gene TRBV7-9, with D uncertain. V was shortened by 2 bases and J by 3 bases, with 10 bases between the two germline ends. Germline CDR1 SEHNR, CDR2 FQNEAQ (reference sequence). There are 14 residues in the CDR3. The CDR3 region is CASSLSPVDYGYTF. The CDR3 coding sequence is TGTGCCAGCAGCTTATCGCCGGTGGACTATGGCTACACCTTC.

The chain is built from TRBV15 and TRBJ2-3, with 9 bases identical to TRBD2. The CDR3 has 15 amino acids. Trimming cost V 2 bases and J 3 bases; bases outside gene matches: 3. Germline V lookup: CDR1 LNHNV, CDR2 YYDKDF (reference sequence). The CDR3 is CATSRKTSGTDTQYF. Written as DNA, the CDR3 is TGTGCCACCAGCAGAAAAACTAGCGGGACAGATACGCAGTATTTT.

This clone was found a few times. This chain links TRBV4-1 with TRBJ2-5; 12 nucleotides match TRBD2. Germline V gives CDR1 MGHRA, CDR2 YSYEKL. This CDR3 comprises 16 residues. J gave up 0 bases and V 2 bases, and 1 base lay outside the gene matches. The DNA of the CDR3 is TGCGCCAGCAGCCAAACTAGCGGGGGGTACCAAGAGACCCAGTACTTC. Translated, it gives CASSQTSGGYQETQYF.

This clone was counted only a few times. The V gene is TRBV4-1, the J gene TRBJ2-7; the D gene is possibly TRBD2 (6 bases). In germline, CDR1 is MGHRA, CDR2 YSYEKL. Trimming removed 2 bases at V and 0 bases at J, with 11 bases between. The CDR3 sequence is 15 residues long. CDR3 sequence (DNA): TGCGCCAGCAGCCAATTTAGCGGAAGCTCCTACGAGCAGTACTTC. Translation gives CASSQFSGSSYEQYF.

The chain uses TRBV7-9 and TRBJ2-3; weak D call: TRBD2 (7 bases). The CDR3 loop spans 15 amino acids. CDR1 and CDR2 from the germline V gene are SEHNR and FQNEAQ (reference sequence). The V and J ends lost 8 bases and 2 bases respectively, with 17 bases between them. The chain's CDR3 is CASARGGITTDTQYF. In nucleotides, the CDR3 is TGTGCCAGCGCAAGGGGGGGAATTACCACAGATACGCAGTATTTT.

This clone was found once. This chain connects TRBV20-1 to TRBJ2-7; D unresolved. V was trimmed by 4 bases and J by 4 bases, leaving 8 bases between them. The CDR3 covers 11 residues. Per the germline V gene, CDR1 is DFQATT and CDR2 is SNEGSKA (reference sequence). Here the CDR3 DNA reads TGCAGTGCTAAGAGGTGGTACGAGCAGTACTTC. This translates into CSAKRWYEQYF.